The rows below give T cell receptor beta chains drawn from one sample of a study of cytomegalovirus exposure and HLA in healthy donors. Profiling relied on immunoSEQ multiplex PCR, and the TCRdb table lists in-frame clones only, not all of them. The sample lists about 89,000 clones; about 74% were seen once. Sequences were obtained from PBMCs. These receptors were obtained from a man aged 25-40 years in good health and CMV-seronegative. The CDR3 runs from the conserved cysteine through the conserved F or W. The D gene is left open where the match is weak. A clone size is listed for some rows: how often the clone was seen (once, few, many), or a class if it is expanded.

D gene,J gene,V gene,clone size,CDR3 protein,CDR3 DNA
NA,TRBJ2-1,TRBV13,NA,CASSLVGWASYNEQFF,TGTGCCAGCAGCTTAGTTGGGTGGGCCTCCTACAATGAGCAGTTCTTC
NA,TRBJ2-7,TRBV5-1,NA,CASQDSQGREQYF,TGCGCCAGCCAAGACTCACAGGGACGCGAGCAGTACTTC
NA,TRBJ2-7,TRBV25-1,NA,CASSEYVGQGIPYEQYF,TGTGCCAGCAGTGAATATGTGGGGCAGGGGATACCCTACGAGCAGTACTTC
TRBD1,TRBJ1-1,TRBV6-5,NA,CASRTGQGATEAFF,TGTGCCAGCAGGACGGGACAGGGAGCAACTGAAGCTTTCTTT
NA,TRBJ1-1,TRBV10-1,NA,CASSLFREGRNTEAFF,TGCGCCAGCAGTCTGTTCAGGGAGGGGAGGAACACTGAAGCTTTCTTT
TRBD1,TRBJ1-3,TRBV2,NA,CASSLQGKGNTIYF,TGTGCCAGCAGTTTACAGGGGAAAGGAAACACCATATATTTT
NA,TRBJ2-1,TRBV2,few,CASSATGDEQFF,TGTGCCAGCAGCGCAACGGGGGATGAGCAGTTCTTC
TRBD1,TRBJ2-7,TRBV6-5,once,CASSMGQGIYEQYF,TGTGCCAGCAGTATGGGACAGGGAATCTACGAGCAGTACTTC
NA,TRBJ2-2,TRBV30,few,CAWSGWLYTGELFF,TGTGCCTGGAGTGGGTGGCTTTACACCGGGGAGCTGTTTTTT
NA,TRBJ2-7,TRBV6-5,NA,CASTNQYEQYF,TGTGCCAGCACCAACCAGTACGAGCAGTACTTC
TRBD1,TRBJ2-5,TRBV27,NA,CASSWDRGRETQYF,TGTGCCAGCAGTTGGGACAGGGGGCGAGAGACCCAGTACTTC
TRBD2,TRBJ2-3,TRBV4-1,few,CASSQLGLAGLWDTQYF,TGCGCCAGCAGCCAGCTGGGGCTAGCGGGGTTATGGGATACGCAGTATTTT
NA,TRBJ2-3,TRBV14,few,CASSQVELAHSTDTQYF,TGTGCCAGCAGCCAAGTCGAGCTAGCGCATAGCACAGATACGCAGTATTTT
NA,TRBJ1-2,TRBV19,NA,CASSPLDRLDGYTF,TGTGCCAGTAGTCCGCTCGACAGGCTGGATGGCTACACCTTC
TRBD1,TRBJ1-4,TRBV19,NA,CASSLGPGQTNEKLFF,TGTGCCAGTAGTTTGGGACCGGGACAGACTAATGAAAAACTGTTTTTT
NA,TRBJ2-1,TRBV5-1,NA,CASSLETQSYNEQFF,TGCGCCAGCAGCTTGGAAACACAATCCTACAATGAGCAGTTCTTC
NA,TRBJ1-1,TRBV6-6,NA,CASSYEGGRGAFF,TGTGCCAGCAGTTACGAGGGGGGGCGCGGAGCTTTCTTT
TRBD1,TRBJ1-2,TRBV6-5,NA,CASSYQPGQGTRYTF,TGTGCCAGCAGTTACCAACCGGGACAGGGAACCCGATACACCTTC
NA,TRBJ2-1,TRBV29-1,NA,CSGGRSGNEQFF,TGCAGCGGGGGCAGATCAGGCAATGAGCAGTTCTTC
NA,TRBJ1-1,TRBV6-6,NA,CASSYQGRRTEAFF,TGTGCCAGCAGTTACCAGGGGCGTAGGACTGAAGCTTTCTTT
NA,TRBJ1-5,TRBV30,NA,CAWSAYSNQPQHF,TGTGCCTGGAGCGCCTATAGCAATCAGCCCCAGCATTTT
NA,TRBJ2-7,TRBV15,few,CATSGTGRSIYEQYF,TGTGCCACCAGTGGCACAGGACGGAGCATCTACGAGCAGTACTTC
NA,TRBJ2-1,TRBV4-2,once,CASSQDLVWARERLSSYNEQFF,TGTGCCAGCAGCCAAGATCTGGTTTGGGCACGCGAGCGACTAAGCTCCTACAATGAGCAGTTCTTC
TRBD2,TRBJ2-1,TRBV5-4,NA,CASSPGGGPGNEQFF,TGTGCCAGCAGCCCCGGGGGGGGGCCAGGCAATGAGCAGTTCTTC
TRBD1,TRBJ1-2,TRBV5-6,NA,CASSQGANGYTF,TGTGCCAGCAGTCAGGGGGCAAATGGCTACACCTTC
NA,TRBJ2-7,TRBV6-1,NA,CASSEPYYEQYF,TGTGCCAGCAGTGAACCGTACTACGAGCAGTACTTC
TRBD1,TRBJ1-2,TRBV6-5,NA,CASRSQGADYGYTF,TGTGCCAGCAGATCACAGGGGGCTGACTATGGCTACACCTTC
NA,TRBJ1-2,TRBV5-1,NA,CASSPGPEFHYGYTF,TGCGCCAGCAGCCCAGGGCCGGAATTTCACTATGGCTACACCTTC
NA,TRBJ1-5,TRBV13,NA,CASSTHRVSNQPQHF,TGTGCCAGCAGCACCCACAGGGTCAGCAATCAGCCCCAGCATTTT
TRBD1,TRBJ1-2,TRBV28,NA,CASSLGTGRYGYTF,TGTGCCAGCAGTTTAGGGACAGGGCGGTATGGCTACACCTTC
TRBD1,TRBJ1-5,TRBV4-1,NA,CASSQNADRGGNQPQHF,TGCGCCAGCAGCCAAAACGCCGACAGGGGAGGCAATCAGCCCCAGCATTTT
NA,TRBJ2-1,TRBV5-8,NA,CASSGRGSVYNEQFF,TGTGCCAGCAGCGGGCGCGGGTCGGTCTACAATGAGCAGTTCTTC
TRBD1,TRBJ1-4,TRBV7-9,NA,CSSSSTGTVNEKLFF,TGTTCCAGCAGCTCGACCGGGACAGTTAATGAAAAACTGTTTTTT
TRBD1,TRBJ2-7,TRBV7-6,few,CASSPPGTGGREQYF,TGTGCCAGCAGCCCCCCCGGGACAGGGGGTAGAGAGCAGTACTTC
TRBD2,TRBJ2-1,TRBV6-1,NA,CASSESRLAAPYNEQFF,TGTGCCAGCAGTGAATCAAGACTAGCGGCCCCCTACAATGAGCAGTTCTTC
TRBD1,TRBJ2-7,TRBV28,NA,CASSLSGTGTYEQYF,TGTGCCAGCAGTCTCTCCGGGACAGGGACCTACGAGCAGTACTTC
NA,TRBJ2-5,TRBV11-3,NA,CASSQSAFQGQYF,TGTGCCAGCAGCCAGAGCGCCTTCCAGGGGCAGTACTTC